These 30 T cell receptor beta chains came from one sample sequenced in a study of CD8+ T cells in alopecia areata. cDNA serving as the sequencing template came from extracted, reverse transcribed RNA. Sequencing used immunoSEQ multiplex PCR; TCRdb keeps in-frame clones, though not all of them. The table shows approximately 57,000 clones, with around 97% occurring only once. Source: CD8+ T cells sorted from blood, taken at week 0. These receptors were taken from a human donor with alopecia areata.

V is TRBV4-1 and J is TRBJ1-5, with D tentatively TRBD1 (6 bases). In germline, CDR1 is MGHRA, CDR2 YSYEKL. The CDR3 consists of 14 residues. The germline V and J ends were trimmed by 3 bases and 6 bases, with 12 bases remaining between them. CDR3 bases: TGCGCCAGCAGCCATCCAGGGGCGAGTCAGCCCCAGCATTTT. As protein: CASSHPGASQPQHF.

J is TRBJ2-7 and V is TRBV6-6; no clear D gene. In germline, CDR1 is MNHNY, CDR2 SVGAGI (reference sequence). With 0 bases removed from V and 7 bases from J, the gap between germline ends came to 10 bases. This CDR3 is built from 13 residues. The chain's CDR3 is CASSYSNFREQYF. Here the CDR3 DNA reads TGTGCCAGCAGTTACTCGAATTTCCGTGAGCAGTACTTC.

The chain links TRBV5-6 to TRBJ2-1; unclear D gene. The CDR3 is 15 residues long. The V gene's germline CDR1 is SGHDT and CDR2 YYEEEE. V was pared by 3 bases and J by 8 bases, with 18 bases between. CDR3: CASSYGSSPGDEQFF. The CDR3 nucleotides are TGTGCCAGCAGCTACGGGTCGTCACCGGGCGATGAGCAGTTCTTC.

The CDR3 DNA follows: TGTGCCAGCAGCCCATACCCTAGCCATTTGGGTCCGGTTGAGCAGTTCTTC. It encodes CASSPYPSHLGPVEQFF. The V gene is TRBV7-6, the J gene TRBJ2-1; D may be TRBD2 (5 bases). The germline V gene encodes CDR1 SGHVS and CDR2 FNYEAQ. CDR3 length: 17 amino acids. V lost 5 bases and J lost 9, with 26 bases in between.

J is TRBJ2-7 and V is TRBV10-3; 7 nucleotides agree with TRBD2. The germline gives CDR1 ENHRY, CDR2 SYGVKD. J gave up 6 bases and V 11 bases, and 7 bases lay outside the gene matches. The CDR3 sequence is 11 residues long. The CDR3 sequence is CAGGEGREQYF. The CDR3 region has the DNA TGTGCCGGGGGGGAGGGCCGCGAGCAGTACTTC.

The rearrangement links TRBV7-9 to TRBJ2-2; the match to TRBD2 covers 8 bases. Germline V gene data show CDR1 as SEHNR and CDR2 as FQNEAQ (reference sequence). The CDR3 extends over 16 amino acids. V gave up 4 bases and J gave up 0 bases; unmatched junction bases: 4. CDR3 loop: CASSSILAANTGELFF. In nucleotides, the CDR3 is TGTGCCAGCAGCTCTATACTAGCGGCGAACACCGGGGAGCTGTTTTTT.

The chain has TRBV18 and TRBJ2-7; 8 bases fit TRBD2. CDR3 length equals 14 residues. Germline CDR1 reads KGHSH; CDR2 reads LQKENI. V gave up 5 bases and J gave up 0 bases; unmatched junction bases: 3. The CDR3 reads CASSTAGASYEQYF. The CDR3 DNA follows: TGTGCCAGCTCAACAGCGGGGGCCTCCTACGAGCAGTACTTC. Using reference TRBV18 and TRBJ2-7 for the parts outside the CDR3, the full variable domain is NAGVMQNPRHLVRRRGQEARLRCSPMKGHSHVYWYRQLPEEGLKFMVYLQKENIIDESGMPKERFSAEFPKEGPSILRIQQVVRGDSAAYFCASSTAGASYEQYFGPGTRLTVT.

A note on this clone: The germline gene is not matched at one end of the junction; a read error may be the cause. V and J are TRBV5-5 and TRBJ2-1, with TRBD1 as a possible D gene (6 bases). The CDR3 loop spans 16 amino acids. Germline assignment: CDR1 SGHKS and CDR2 YYEKEE (reference sequence). Here the CDR3 DNA reads TGCGCCAGCAGCCAAGATCTTGGGGGCCCCTACAATGAGCAGTTCTTC. It specifies CASSQDLGGPYNEQFF.

The chain couples TRBV7-9 to TRBJ1-1; D not certain. This CDR3 contains 14 residues. The germline V and J ends were trimmed by 5 bases and 4 bases, with 14 bases remaining between them. Looked up from germline, CDR1 is SEHNR and CDR2 is FQNEAQ (reference sequence). The CDR3, as DNA: TGTGCCAGCAGCCGAGATGAACGGGGCACTGAAGCTTTCTTT. This encodes CASSRDERGTEAFF.

The rearrangement links TRBV4-2 to TRBJ1-4; D gene uncertain. Germline CDR1 reads LGHNA; CDR2 reads YNFKEQ. This CDR3 is built from 16 residues. Trimming left V 0 bases short and J 0 bases short, with 8 bases between. The CDR3 protein is CASSQERTATNEKLFF. In DNA, the CDR3 is TGTGCCAGCAGCCAAGAGAGGACCGCAACTAATGAAAAACTGTTTTTT.

The genes are TRBV27 and TRBJ1-4; D perhaps matches TRBD1 (5 bases). Germline CDR1 reads MNHEY; CDR2 reads SMNVEV (reference sequence). The CDR3 totals 14 residues. Trimming pared 2 bases from V and 2 bases from J, leaving 6 bases between. The CDR3 coding sequence is TGTGCCAGCAGTTTAGAGGGGACTAATGAAAAACTGTTTTTT. Translating gives CASSLEGTNEKLFF.

The genes are TRBV15 and TRBJ1-5; TRBD1 matches at 8 bases. The J segment lost 3 bases and the V segment lost 5 bases, leaving 15 bases of the junction unmatched. Germline V lookup: CDR1 LNHNV, CDR2 YYDKDF (reference sequence). This CDR3 is 18 amino acids long. The CDR3 sequence is CATSQAPGRGLNNQPQHF. The DNA for the CDR3 is TGTGCCACCAGCCAAGCCCCGGGCAGGGGGCTGAACAATCAGCCCCAGCATTTT. The full variable domain, its missing parts supplied by reference TRBV15 and TRBJ1-5, is DAMVIQNPRYQVTQFGKPVTLSCSQTLNHNVMYWYQQKSSQAPKLLFHYYDKDFNNEADTPDNFQSRRPNTSFCFLDIRSPGLGDTAMYLCATSQAPGRGLNNQPQHFGDGTRLSIL.

The chain couples TRBV12-5 to TRBJ1-4; D gene uncertain. This CDR3 has 15 amino acids. Germline values: CDR1 LGHNT, CDR2 FRNRAP. Between the trimmed V and J ends, which lost 1 base and 3 bases, there was a span of 9 bases. CDR3 amino acids: CASGLGADSNEKLFF. Written as DNA, the CDR3 is TGTGCTAGTGGTTTGGGGGCAGACTCTAATGAAAAACTGTTTTTT.

The CDR3 here is CASSQGGRAGEQYF. In nucleotides, the CDR3 is TGCGCCAGCAGCCAAGGAGGCAGGGCCGGCGAGCAGTACTTC. The chain employs TRBV4-3 and TRBJ2-7; TRBD1 is a possible D gene (5 bases). Germline CDR1 is LGHNA and CDR2 is YSLEER. The CDR3 is 14 residues long. V was cut by 1 base and J by 6 bases, with 13 bases left in between.

The V call is TRBV5-5, the J call TRBJ2-7; possibly TRBD1 or TRBD2 for D (5 bases each). V lost 2 bases, J lost 6 bases, and 15 bases lay in between. CDR3 length: 14 amino acids. Per germline, CDR1 SGHKS and CDR2 YYEKEE (reference sequence). CDR3 sequence reads: CASSFDSDRGEQYF. Written as DNA, the CDR3 is TGTGCCAGCAGCTTCGACAGCGATCGGGGCGAGCAGTACTTC.

The sample holds one count of this clone. The genes are TRBV6-5 and TRBJ2-7; 7 nucleotides agree with TRBD1. The V gene's germline CDR1 is MNHEY and CDR2 SVGAGI. The V gene end was trimmed by 6 bases and the J gene end by 2 bases; junction bases not matched to a gene: 4. The CDR3 length is 13 residues. Written as DNA, the CDR3 is TGTGCCAGCAGCCTGACAGGGACCTACGAGCAGTACTTC. Its translation: CASSLTGTYEQYF.

This rearrangement joins TRBV2 to TRBJ2-6, with no clear D. Germline CDR1 SNHLY, CDR2 FYNNEI. The CDR3 is made up of 15 amino acids. Trimming left V 7 bases short and J 6 bases short, with 16 bases between. CDR3 region: CASTYSLWEANVLTF. The DNA for the CDR3 is TGTGCCAGCACCTACTCTCTTTGGGAGGCCAACGTCCTGACTTTC.

The chain employs TRBV7-9 and TRBJ2-3, with D possibly TRBD2 on 6 matching bases. This CDR3 has 15 residues. Germline CDR1 and CDR2: SEHNR and FQNEAQ (reference sequence). V dropped 2 bases and J dropped 3 bases, with 12 bases sitting between them. CDR3 protein: CASSLIVGGTDTQYF. The CDR3 DNA reads as TGTGCCAGCAGCTTAATAGTCGGGGGAACAGATACGCAGTATTTT.

The chain recombines TRBV7-9 with TRBJ2-1; D unresolved. V shed 5 bases and J shed 3 bases, with 5 bases lying between them. Looked up from germline, CDR1 is SEHNR and CDR2 is FQNEAQ (reference sequence). The CDR3 consists of 12 residues. CDR3: CASSQSYNEQFF. CDR3 nucleotides: TGTGCCAGCAGCCAGAGCTACAATGAGCAGTTCTTC. The whole variable domain, filled in from reference TRBV7-9 and TRBJ2-1, reads DTGVSQNPRHKITKRGQNVTFRCDPISEHNRLYWYRQTLGQGPEFLTYFQNEAQLEKSRLLSDRFSAERPKGSFSTLEIQRTEQGDSAMYLCASSQSYNEQFFGPGTRLTVL.

The chain carries TRBV7-3 and TRBJ1-1; D might be TRBD1 (5 bases). The length of the CDR3 is 15 residues. Germline V CDR1 and CDR2: SGHTA, FQGTGA. The V gene lost 4 bases and the J gene lost 3 bases, with 15 bases spanning the gap. CDR3 coding DNA: TGTGCCAGCAGCTCCCCCACTGGACACTACACTGAAGCTTTCTTT. Translation: CASSSPTGHYTEAFF.

V is TRBV27 and J is TRBJ2-1, with D possibly matching TRBD1 (5 bases). Trimming removed 0 bases at V and 7 bases at J, with 16 bases between. Germline CDR1 is MNHEY and CDR2 is SMNVEV (reference sequence). This CDR3 comprises 16 residues. CDR3 DNA: TGTGCCAGCAGTTTATCGATAGGGGCCGCTGGGAATGAGCAGTTCTTC. It yields the protein CASSLSIGAAGNEQFF.

The chain has TRBV6-6 and TRBJ1-2; 9 bases agree with TRBD1. Germline V gives CDR1 MNHNY, CDR2 SVGAGI (reference sequence). CDR3 size: 16 residues. V was pared by 6 bases and J by 0 bases, with 8 bases of the junction left unmatched. The CDR3 spells CASRAAGQGSNYGYTF. Here the CDR3 DNA reads TGTGCCAGCAGGGCAGCGGGACAGGGATCTAACTATGGCTACACCTTC.

The chain carries TRBV19 and TRBJ2-7; D perhaps matches TRBD2 (6 bases). Trimming took 2 bases from V and 1 from J, leaving 9 bases between them. Germline V gene sequence: CDR1 LNHDA, CDR2 SQIVND (reference sequence). The CDR3 consists of 14 residues. The CDR3 sequence: CASSITGTSYEQYF. The CDR3 bases are TGTGCCAGTAGTATAACCGGGACTTCCTACGAGCAGTACTTC. Variable domain in full (rest from reference TRBV19 and TRBJ2-7): DGGITQSPKYLFRKEGQNVTLSCEQNLNHDAMYWYRQDPGQGLRLIYYSQIVNDFQKGDIAEGYSVSREKKESFPLTVTSAQKNPTAFYLCASSITGTSYEQYFGPGTRLTVT.

This chain connects TRBV29-1 to TRBJ2-3; 9 nucleotides match TRBD2. Trimming removed 3 bases from V and 6 bases from J; junction bases left unmatched: 10. The V gene's germline CDR1 is SQVTM and CDR2 ANQGSEA. CDR3 size: 15 residues. CDR3 in DNA: TGCAGCGTTGACGGGCGGGGGGGCCTGTCCGATACGCAGTATTTT. It codes for CSVDGRGGLSDTQYF.

DNA of the CDR3: TGCGCCAGCAGCCATCGACTAGCGGGGGGGCGATACAATGAGCAGTTCTTC. As protein: CASSHRLAGGRYNEQFF. The chain is built from TRBV4-1 and TRBJ2-1; 14 bases are shared with TRBD2. The CDR3 contains 17 residues. V shed 3 bases and J 4 bases; nucleotides not matched to a gene: 5. Germline V gives CDR1 MGHRA, CDR2 YSYEKL.

The chain couples TRBV4-3 to TRBJ2-3; D gene uncertain. The germline CDR1 and CDR2 sequences are LGHNA and YSLEER. Trimming stripped 7 bases from V and 5 bases from J, with 4 bases between. This CDR3 region has 10 residues. CDR3 nucleotides: TGCGCCAGCACCAGAGATACGCAGTATTTT. It specifies CASTRDTQYF.

The chain carries TRBV25-1 and TRBJ2-7, with D possibly TRBD2 on 6 matching bases. CDR1 and CDR2 from the germline V gene are MGHDK and SYGVNS. V was trimmed by 8 bases and J by 2 bases, leaving 10 bases between them. This CDR3 region has 12 residues. In DNA, the CDR3 is TGTGCCAGCCGGAGGGGAACCTACGAGCAGTACTTC. Residues: CASRRGTYEQYF.

The chain employs TRBV4-1 and TRBJ1-4; D remains unclear. Germline CDR1 is MGHRA and CDR2 is YSYEKL. This CDR3 comprises 15 residues. V lost 6 bases and J 8 bases, leaving 19 bases between the germline ends. The CDR3 loop is CASRHRAEGFEKLFF. DNA for the CDR3: TGCGCCAGCAGACATCGGGCAGAGGGATTCGAAAAACTGTTTTTT.

This chain connects TRBV19 to TRBJ1-2, with 8 bases lining up with TRBD1. Trimming removed 4 bases from V and 5 bases from J; junction bases left unmatched: 6. CDR3 length: 14 amino acids. The germline gives CDR1 LNHDA, CDR2 SQIVND (reference sequence). The CDR3, as DNA: TGTGCCAGTAGTACCTCCGGGACAGGTTATGGCTACACCTTC. Protein sequence: CASSTSGTGYGYTF.

The J gene is TRBJ2-3, the V gene TRBV30, with TRBD2 matching 13 bases. The CDR3 contains 15 residues. Germline CDR1 reads GTSNPN; CDR2 reads SVGIG (reference sequence). Unmatched junction bases numbered 7, after V lost 5 bases and J lost 5 bases. CDR3 nucleotide sequence: TGTGCCTGGGGGGGGACTAGCGGGGCGCTAGATACGCAGTATTTT. Amino acid sequence: CAWGGTSGALDTQYF.